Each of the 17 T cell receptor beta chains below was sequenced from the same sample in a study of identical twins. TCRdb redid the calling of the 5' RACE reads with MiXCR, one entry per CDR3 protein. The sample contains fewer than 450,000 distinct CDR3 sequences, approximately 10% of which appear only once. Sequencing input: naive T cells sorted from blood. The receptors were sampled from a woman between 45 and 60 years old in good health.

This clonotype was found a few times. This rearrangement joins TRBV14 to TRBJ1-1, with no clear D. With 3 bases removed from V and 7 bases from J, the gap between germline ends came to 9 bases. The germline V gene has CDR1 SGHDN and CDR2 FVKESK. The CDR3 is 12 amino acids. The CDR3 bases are TGTGCCAGCAGCCAGTCACAGCTTGAAGCTTTCTTT. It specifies CASSQSQLEAFF.

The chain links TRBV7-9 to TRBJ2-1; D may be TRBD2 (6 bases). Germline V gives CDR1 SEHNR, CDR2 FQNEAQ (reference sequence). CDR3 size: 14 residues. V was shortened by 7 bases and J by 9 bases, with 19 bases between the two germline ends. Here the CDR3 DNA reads TGTGCCAGCATCAAGACCCCTAGGCGGGGTGAGCAGTTCTTC. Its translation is CASIKTPRRGEQFF.

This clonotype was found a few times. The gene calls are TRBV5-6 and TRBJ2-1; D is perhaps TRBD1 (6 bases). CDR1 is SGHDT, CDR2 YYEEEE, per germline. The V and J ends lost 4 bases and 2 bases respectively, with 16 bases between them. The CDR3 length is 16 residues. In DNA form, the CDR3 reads TGTGCCAGCAGCCGCGGACAGTTAATACCCTACAATGAGCAGTTCTTC. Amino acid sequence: CASSRGQLIPYNEQFF.

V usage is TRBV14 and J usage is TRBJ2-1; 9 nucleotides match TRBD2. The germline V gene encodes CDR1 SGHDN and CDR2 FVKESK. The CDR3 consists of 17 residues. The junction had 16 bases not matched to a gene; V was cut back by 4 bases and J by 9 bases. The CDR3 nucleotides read TGTGCCAGCAGCCCCCACTTTAGCGCGGGAGGGCTCCGTGAGCAGTTCTTC. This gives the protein CASSPHFSAGGLREQFF. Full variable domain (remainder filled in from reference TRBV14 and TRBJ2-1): EAGVTQFPSHSVIEKGQTVTLRCDPISGHDNLYWYRRVMGKEIKFLLHFVKESKQDESGMPNNRFLAERTGGTYSTLKVQPAELEDSGVYFCASSPHFSAGGLREQFFGPGTRLTVL.

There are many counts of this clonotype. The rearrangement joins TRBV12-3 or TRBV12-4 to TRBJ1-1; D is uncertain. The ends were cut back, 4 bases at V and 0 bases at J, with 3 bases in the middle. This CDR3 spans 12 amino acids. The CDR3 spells CASSWMNTEAFF. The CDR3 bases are TGTGCCAGCAGTTGGATGAACACTGAAGCTTTCTTT.

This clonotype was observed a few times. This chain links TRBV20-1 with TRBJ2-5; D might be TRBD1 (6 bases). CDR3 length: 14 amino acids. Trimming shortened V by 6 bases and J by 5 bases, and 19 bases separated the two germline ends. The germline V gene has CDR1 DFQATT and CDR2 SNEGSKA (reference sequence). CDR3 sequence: CSAQDSSIGETQYF. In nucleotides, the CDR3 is TGCAGTGCGCAGGACAGCTCGATAGGGGAGACCCAGTACTTC.

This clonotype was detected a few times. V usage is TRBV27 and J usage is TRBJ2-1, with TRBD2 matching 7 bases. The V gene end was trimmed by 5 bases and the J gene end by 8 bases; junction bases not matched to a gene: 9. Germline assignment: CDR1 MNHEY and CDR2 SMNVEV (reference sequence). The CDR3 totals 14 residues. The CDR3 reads CASSPWTSPHEQFF. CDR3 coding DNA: TGTGCCAGCAGTCCTTGGACTAGTCCCCATGAGCAGTTCTTC.

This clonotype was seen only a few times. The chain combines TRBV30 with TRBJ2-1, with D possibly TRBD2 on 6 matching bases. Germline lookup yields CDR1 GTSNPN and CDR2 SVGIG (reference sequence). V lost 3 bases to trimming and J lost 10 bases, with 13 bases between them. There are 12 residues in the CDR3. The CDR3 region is CAWSAPGLEQFF. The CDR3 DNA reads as TGTGCCTGGAGCGCTCCGGGACTGGAGCAGTTCTTC.

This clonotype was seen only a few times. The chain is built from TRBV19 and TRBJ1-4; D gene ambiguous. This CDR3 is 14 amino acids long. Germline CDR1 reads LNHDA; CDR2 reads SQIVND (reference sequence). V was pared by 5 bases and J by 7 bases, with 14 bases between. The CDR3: CASSGRNDREKLFF. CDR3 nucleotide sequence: TGTGCCAGTAGTGGACGTAACGATCGTGAAAAACTGTTTTTT. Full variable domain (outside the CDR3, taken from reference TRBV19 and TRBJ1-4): DGGITQSPKYLFRKEGQNVTLSCEQNLNHDAMYWYRQDPGQGLRLIYYSQIVNDFQKGDIAEGYSVSREKKESFPLTVTSAQKNPTAFYLCASSGRNDREKLFFGSGTQLSVL.

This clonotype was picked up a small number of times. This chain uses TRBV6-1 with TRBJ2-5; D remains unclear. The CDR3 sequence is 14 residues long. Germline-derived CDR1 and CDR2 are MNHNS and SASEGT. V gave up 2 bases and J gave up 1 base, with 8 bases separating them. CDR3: CASSEWRPQETQYF. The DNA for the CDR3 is TGTGCCAGCAGTGAATGGAGACCCCAAGAGACCCAGTACTTC.

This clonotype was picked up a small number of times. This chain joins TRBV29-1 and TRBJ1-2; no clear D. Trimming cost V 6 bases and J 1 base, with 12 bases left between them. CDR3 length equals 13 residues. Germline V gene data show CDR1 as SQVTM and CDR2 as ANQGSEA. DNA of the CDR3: TGCAGCGTAAAAGGGCGCGGTAACTATGGCTACACCTTC. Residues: CSVKGRGNYGYTF.

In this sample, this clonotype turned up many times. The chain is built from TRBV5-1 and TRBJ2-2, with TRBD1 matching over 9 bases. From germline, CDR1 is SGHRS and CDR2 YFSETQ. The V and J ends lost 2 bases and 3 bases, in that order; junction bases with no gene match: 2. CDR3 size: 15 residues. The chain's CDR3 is CASSLNRGHTGELFF. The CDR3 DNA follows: TGCGCCAGCAGCTTAAACAGGGGGCACACCGGGGAGCTGTTTTTT.

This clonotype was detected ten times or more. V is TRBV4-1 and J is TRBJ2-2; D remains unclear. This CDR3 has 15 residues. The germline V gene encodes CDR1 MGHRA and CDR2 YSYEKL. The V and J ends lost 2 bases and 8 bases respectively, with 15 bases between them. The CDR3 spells CASSQLQTSEGELFF. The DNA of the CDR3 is TGCGCCAGCAGCCAACTCCAAACCAGTGAAGGGGAGCTGTTTTTT.

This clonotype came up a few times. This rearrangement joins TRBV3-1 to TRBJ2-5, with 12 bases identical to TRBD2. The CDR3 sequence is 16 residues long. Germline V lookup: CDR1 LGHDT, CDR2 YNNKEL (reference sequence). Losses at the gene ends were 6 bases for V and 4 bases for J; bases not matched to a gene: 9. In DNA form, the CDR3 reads TGTGCCAGCAGTCGCGGACTAGCGGGGAGGGGAGAGACCCAGTACTTC. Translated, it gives CASSRGLAGRGETQYF.

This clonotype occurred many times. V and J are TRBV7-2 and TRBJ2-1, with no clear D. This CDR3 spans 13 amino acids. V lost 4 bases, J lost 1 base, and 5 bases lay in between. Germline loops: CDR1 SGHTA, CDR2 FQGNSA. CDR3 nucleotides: TGTGCCAGCAGCTCTGGTTCCTACAATGAGCAGTTCTTC. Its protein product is CASSSGSYNEQFF.

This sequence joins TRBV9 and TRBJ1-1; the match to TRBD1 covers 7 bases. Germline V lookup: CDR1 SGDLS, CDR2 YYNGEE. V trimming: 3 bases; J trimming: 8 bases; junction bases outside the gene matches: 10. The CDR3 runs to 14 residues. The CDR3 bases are TGTGCCAGCAGCGCAGAACTGACAGGGTTAGAAGCTTTCTTT. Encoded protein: CASSAELTGLEAFF.

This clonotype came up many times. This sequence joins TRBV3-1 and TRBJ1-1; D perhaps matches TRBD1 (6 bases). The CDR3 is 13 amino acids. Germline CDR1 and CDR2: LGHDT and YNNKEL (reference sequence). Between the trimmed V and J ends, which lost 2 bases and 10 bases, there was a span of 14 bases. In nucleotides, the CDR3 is TGTGCCAGCAGCCAAAGAGTTCAGGGGAGAGCTTTCTTT. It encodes CASSQRVQGRAFF.